The T cell receptor (beta chain) under discussion was sequenced for a study of cytomegalovirus exposure and HLA in healthy donors. For the study at large: The approximately 110 validation repertoires used a platform that matched the one used for the approximately 690 first-cohort repertoires, as a later analysis reported.

Clones were read by immunoSEQ multiplex PCR, and TCRdb kept only the in-frame ones, dropping some. The repertoire holds about 50,000 clones, with 93% as singletons. Overall study findings and caveats: A classifier reportedly called cytomegalovirus status with high sensitivity and specificity. Listed as cytomegalovirus-associated were roughly 180 TCR beta chains.

Remarks on this clone: Its antigen is unidentified.

The origin of this receptor is a woman between 18 and 30 years old in good health and CMV-seropositive. Material for sequencing was PBMCs.

The CDR3 bases are TGTGCCAGCACCGGGGGGGTGAACACTGAAGCTTTCTTT. Its translation is CASTGGVNTEAFF. The chain combines TRBV2 with TRBJ1-1; tentative D call: TRBD1 (5 bases). The CDR3 runs 13 residues. Trimming stripped 7 bases from V and 0 bases from J, with 9 bases between. The germline V gene has CDR1 SNHLY and CDR2 FYNNEI.